Presented here are 9 T cell receptor beta chains from one specimen sequenced in a study of T cell responses to AZD1222 COVID-19 vaccine. Here immunoSEQ multiplex PCR was the method, and the copy in TCRdb shows in-frame clones only, minus some. The sample contains some 90,000 clones, 70% to 90% of which appear only once. This sample comprised peripheral blood, obtained on day 0 of AZD1222 vaccination. The receptor set was obtained from an adult in good health.

CDR3 bases: TGTGCCAGCAGCCCTCGCGGGACATCAATGGAAAAACTGTTTTTT. Protein sequence: CASSPRGTSMEKLFF. The J gene is TRBJ1-4, the V gene TRBV14, with a tentative D call TRBD1 (6 bases). The CDR3 sequence is 15 residues long. Trimming removed 4 bases at V and 8 bases at J, with 17 bases between. Germline CDR1 reads SGHDN; CDR2 reads FVKESK. Filled out from reference TRBV14 and TRBJ1-4, the complete variable domain reads EAGVTQFPSHSVIEKGQTVTLRCDPISGHDNLYWYRRVMGKEIKFLLHFVKESKQDESGMPNNRFLAERTGGTYSTLKVQPAELEDSGVYFCASSPRGTSMEKLFFGSGTQLSVL.

The V gene is TRBV19, the J gene TRBJ2-2; no clear D. The CDR3 totals 12 residues. V dropped 5 bases and J dropped 6 bases, with 7 bases sitting between them. Germline V lookup: CDR1 LNHDA, CDR2 SQIVND (reference sequence). CDR3: CASSPRAGELFF. In DNA form, the CDR3 reads TGTGCCAGTAGTCCCCGGGCCGGGGAGCTGTTTTTT.

This chain connects TRBV28 to TRBJ1-4, with TRBD1 identical over 7 bases. The ends lost 3 bases at V and 7 bases at J; junction bases unmatched: 5. Per germline, CDR1 MDHEN and CDR2 SYDVKM. This CDR3 contains 14 residues. The chain's CDR3 is CASSFEGAGEKLFF. The CDR3 coding sequence is TGTGCCAGCAGTTTTGAGGGGGCAGGTGAAAAACTGTTTTTT.

This clone was seen a handful of times. The chain carries TRBV5-1 and TRBJ1-2, with 9 bases identical to TRBD1. Per germline, CDR1 SGHRS and CDR2 YFSETQ. V lost 0 bases to trimming and J lost 4 bases; unmatched junction nucleotides: 4. This CDR3 is 15 amino acids long. The CDR3 nucleotides are TGCGCCAGCAGCTTGGACGGGACAGGGACCTATGGCTACACCTTC. This translates into CASSLDGTGTYGYTF. The variable domain in full, with the rest retrieved from reference TRBV5-1 and TRBJ1-2, is KAGVTQTPRYLIKTRGQQVTLSCSPISGHRSVSWYQQTPGQGLQFLFEYFSETQRNKGNFPGRFSGRQFSNSRSEMNVSTLELGDSALYLCASSLDGTGTYGYTFGSGTRLTVV.

The rearrangement links TRBV7-2 to TRBJ1-5, with unresolved D. The ends were cut back, 3 bases at V and 7 bases at J, with 10 bases in the middle. The CDR3 loop spans 13 amino acids. Germline V gene lookup returns CDR1 SGHTA and CDR2 FQGNSA. CDR3 nucleotides: TGTGCCAGCAGCTTTGGGGATCTACAGCCCCAGCATTTT. Translation: CASSFGDLQPQHF.

This clone was detected ten times or more. This chain links TRBV6-5 with TRBJ1-5; D not resolved. This CDR3 comprises 13 residues. CDR1 and CDR2 (germline): MNHEY, SVGAGI. V was pared by 0 bases and J by 7 bases, with 7 bases between. As DNA, the CDR3 is TGTGCCAGCAGTTACTCGGTTAGGCAGCCCCAGCATTTT. Its protein is CASSYSVRQPQHF.

This clone appeared once. The chain couples TRBV11-3 to TRBJ2-1; 14 bases match TRBD2. The CDR3 runs to 18 residues. Trimming at V came to 5 bases and at J to 0 bases, leaving 6 bases not matched to a gene. Germline-derived CDR1 and CDR2 are SGHNT and YENEEA. The DNA of the CDR3 is TGTGCCAGCAGCCGACCGGGACTAGCGGGAGACTCCTACAATGAGCAGTTCTTC. Amino acids: CASSRPGLAGDSYNEQFF.

The chain recombines TRBV2 with TRBJ2-1, with 11 bases aligning to TRBD2. The CDR3 is 14 amino acids. J was trimmed by 8 bases and V by 8 bases; bases with no gene match: 8. CDR1 SNHLY and CDR2 FYNNEI come from the germline V gene. In DNA, the CDR3 is TGTGCCAGCTGTTTGACTAGCGGGAAAGATGAGCAGTTCTTC. The encoded protein is CASCLTSGKDEQFF.

The chain combines TRBV6-5 with TRBJ1-1; TRBD1 matches at 7 bases. Germline loops: CDR1 MNHEY, CDR2 SVGAGI. With V trimmed by 6 bases and J by 0 bases, 4 bases remained unmatched. The CDR3 runs 14 residues. The CDR3 reads CASRETGLNTEAFF. As DNA, the CDR3 is TGTGCCAGCAGGGAGACAGGGTTGAACACTGAAGCTTTCTTT.